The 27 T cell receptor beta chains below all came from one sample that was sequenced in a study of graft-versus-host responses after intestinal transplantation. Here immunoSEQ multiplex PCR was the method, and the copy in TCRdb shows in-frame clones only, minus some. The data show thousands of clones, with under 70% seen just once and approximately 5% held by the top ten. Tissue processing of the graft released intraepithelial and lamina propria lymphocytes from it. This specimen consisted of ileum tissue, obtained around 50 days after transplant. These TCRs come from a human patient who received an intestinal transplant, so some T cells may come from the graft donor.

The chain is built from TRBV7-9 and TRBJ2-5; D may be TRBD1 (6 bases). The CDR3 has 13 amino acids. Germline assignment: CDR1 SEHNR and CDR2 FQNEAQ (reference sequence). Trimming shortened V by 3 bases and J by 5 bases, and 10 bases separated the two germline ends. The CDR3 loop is CASSLGAGETQYF. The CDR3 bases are TGTGCCAGCAGCTTGGGGGCCGGCGAGACCCAGTACTTC. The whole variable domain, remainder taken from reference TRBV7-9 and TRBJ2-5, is DTGVSQNPRHKITKRGQNVTFRCDPISEHNRLYWYRQTLGQGPEFLTYFQNEAQLEKSRLLSDRFSAERPKGSFSTLEIQRTEQGDSAMYLCASSLGAGETQYFGPGTRLLVL.

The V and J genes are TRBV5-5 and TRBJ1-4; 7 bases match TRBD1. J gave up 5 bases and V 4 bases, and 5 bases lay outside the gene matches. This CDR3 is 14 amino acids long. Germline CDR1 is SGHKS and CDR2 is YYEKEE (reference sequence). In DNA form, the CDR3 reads TGTGCCAGCAGCCCGGGGACAGTCAATGAAAAACTGTTTTTT. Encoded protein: CASSPGTVNEKLFF.

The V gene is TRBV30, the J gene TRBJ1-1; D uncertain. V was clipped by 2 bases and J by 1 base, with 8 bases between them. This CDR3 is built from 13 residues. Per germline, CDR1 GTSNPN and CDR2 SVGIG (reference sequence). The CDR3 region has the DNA TGTGCCTGGAGTATGTACACGAACACTGAAGCTTTCTTT. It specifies CAWSMYTNTEAFF.

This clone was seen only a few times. The CDR3 here is CASSFRGTGVYTF. For the CDR3, the DNA is TGCGCCAGCAGCTTCCGAGGGACAGGGGTCTACACCTTC. V is TRBV5-1 and J is TRBJ1-2, with 10 bases aligning to TRBD1. V was clipped by 2 bases and J by 10 bases; unmatched bases: 5. CDR1 is SGHRS and CDR2 is YFSETQ in the germline V gene. The CDR3 length is 13 residues.

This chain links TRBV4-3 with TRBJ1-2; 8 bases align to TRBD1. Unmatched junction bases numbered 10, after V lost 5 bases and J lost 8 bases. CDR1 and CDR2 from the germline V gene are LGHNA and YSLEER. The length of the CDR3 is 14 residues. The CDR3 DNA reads TGCGCCAGCAGCAACTCAGGGGGCGCGGGGGGCTACACCTTC. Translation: CASSNSGGAGGYTF.

The CDR3 region is CASSMEGGSSGNTIYF. CDR3 DNA sequence: TGTGCCAGTAGTATGGAGGGAGGCAGCTCTGGAAACACCATATATTTT. This chain links TRBV19 with TRBJ1-3; D ambiguous. The CDR3 is 16 residues long. Per germline, CDR1 LNHDA and CDR2 SQIVND (reference sequence). V shed 3 bases and J shed 0 bases, with 12 bases lying between them. The whole variable domain, filled in from reference TRBV19 and TRBJ1-3, reads DGGITQSPKYLFRKEGQNVTLSCEQNLNHDAMYWYRQDPGQGLRLIYYSQIVNDFQKGDIAEGYSVSREKKESFPLTVTSAQKNPTAFYLCASSMEGGSSGNTIYFGEGSWLTVV.

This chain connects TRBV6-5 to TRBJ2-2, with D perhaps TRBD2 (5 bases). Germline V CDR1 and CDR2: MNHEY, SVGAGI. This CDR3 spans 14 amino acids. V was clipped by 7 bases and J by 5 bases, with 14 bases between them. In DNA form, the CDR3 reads TGTGCCAGCACCACATCTCGGGGAACCGGGGAGCTGTTTTTT. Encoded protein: CASTTSRGTGELFF.

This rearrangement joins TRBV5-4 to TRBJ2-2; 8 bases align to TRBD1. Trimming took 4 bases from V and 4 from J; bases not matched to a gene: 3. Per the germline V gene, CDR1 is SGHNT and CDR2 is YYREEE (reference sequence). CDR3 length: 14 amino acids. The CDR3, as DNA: TGTGCCAGCAGCACGACAGGGGTCACCGGGGAGCTGTTTTTT. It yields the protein CASSTTGVTGELFF. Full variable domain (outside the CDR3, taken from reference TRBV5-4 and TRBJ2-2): ETGVTQSPTHLIKTRGQQVTLRCSSQSGHNTVSWYQQALGQGPQFIFQYYREEENGRGNFPPRFSGLQFPNYSSELNVNALELDDSALYLCASSTTGVTGELFFGEGSRLTVL.

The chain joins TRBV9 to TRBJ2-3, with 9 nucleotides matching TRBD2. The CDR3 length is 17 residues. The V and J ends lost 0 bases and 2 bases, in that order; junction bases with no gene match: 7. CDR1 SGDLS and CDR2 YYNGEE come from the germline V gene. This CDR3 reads CASSVDPSSGDTDTQYF. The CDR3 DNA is TGTGCCAGCAGCGTAGATCCGTCTAGCGGGGACACAGATACGCAGTATTTT.

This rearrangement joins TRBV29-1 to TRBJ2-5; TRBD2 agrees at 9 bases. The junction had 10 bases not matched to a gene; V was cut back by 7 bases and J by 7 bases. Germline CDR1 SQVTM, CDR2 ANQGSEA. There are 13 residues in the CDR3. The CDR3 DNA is TGCAGCGCCGAGCGGGAAGCGGGGGGGACCCAGTACTTC. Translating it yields CSAEREAGGTQYF.

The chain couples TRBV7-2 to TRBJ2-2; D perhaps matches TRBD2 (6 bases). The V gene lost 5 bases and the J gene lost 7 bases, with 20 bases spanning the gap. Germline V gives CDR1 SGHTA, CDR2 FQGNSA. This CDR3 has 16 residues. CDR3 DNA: TGTGCCAGCAGCCTACGGCGGGGCTTCGTGGACGGGGAGCTGTTTTTT. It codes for CASSLRRGFVDGELFF.

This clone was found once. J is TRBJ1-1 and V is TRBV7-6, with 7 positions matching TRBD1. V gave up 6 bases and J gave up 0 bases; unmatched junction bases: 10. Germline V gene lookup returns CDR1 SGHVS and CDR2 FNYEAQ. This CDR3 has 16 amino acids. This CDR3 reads CASRPRQGPMNTEAFF. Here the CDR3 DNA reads TGTGCCAGCAGACCCCGACAGGGTCCTATGAACACTGAAGCTTTCTTT.

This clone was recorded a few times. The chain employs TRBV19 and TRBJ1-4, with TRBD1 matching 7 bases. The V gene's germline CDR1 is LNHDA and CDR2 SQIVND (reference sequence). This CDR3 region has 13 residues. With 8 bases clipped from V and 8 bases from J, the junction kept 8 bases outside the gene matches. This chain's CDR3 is CASEDRAIEKLFF. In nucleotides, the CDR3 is TGTGCCAGTGAAGACAGGGCAATAGAAAAACTGTTTTTT.

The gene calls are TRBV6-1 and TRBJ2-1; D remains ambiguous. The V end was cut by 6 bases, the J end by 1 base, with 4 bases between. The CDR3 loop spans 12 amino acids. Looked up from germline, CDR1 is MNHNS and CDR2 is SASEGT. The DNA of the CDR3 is TGTGCCAGCAGGACATCCTACAATGAGCAGTTCTTC. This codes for CASRTSYNEQFF.

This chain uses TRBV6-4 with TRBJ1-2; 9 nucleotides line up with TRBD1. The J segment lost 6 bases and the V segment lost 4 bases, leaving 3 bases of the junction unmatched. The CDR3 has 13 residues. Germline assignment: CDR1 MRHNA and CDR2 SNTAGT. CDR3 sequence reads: CASSVGTGNGYTF. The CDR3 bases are TGTGCCAGCAGTGTAGGGACAGGGAATGGCTACACCTTC.

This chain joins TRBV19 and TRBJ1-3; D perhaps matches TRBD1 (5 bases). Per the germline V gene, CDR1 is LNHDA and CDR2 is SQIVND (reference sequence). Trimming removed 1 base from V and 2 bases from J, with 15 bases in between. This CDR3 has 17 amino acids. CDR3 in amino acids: CASSIGQGPAPGNTIYF. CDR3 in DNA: TGTGCCAGTAGTATAGGGCAGGGCCCCGCTCCTGGAAACACCATATATTTT.

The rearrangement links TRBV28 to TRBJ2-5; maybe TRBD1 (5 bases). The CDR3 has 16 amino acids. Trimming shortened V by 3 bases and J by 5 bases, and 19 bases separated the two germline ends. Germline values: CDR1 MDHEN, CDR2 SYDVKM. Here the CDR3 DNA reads TGTGCCAGCAGTTTCGTTCAGGGAAGGAATCGGGAGACCCAGTACTTC. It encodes CASSFVQGRNRETQYF.

The CDR3 sequence is CASSPYRGRLSRGRYGYTF. CDR3 nucleotides: TGTGCCAGCAGCCCGTACAGGGGGCGTCTTTCCCGTGGGCGCTATGGCTACACCTTC. The J gene is TRBJ1-2, the V gene TRBV5-4; 9 nucleotides match TRBD1. The junction had 20 bases not matched to a gene; V was cut back by 4 bases and J by 4 bases. Germline CDR1 is SGHNT and CDR2 is YYREEE (reference sequence). The CDR3 runs to 19 residues.

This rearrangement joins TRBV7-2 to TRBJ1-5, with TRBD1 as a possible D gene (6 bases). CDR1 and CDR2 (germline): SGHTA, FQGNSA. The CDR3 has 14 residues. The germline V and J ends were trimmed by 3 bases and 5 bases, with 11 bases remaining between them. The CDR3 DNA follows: TGTGCCAGCAGCTTGTGGGGGGGCTATCAGCCCCAGCATTTT. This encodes CASSLWGGYQPQHF. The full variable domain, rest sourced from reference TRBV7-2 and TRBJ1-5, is GAGVSQSPSNKVTEKGKDVELRCDPISGHTALYWYRQSLGQGLEFLIYFQGNSAPDKSGLPSDRFSAERTGGSVSTLTIQRTQQEDSAVYLCASSLWGGYQPQHFGDGTRLSIL.

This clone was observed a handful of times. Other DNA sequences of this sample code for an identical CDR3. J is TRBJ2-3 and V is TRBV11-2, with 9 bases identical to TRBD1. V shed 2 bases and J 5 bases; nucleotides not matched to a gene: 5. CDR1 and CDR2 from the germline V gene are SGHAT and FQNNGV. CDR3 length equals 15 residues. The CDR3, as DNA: TGTGCCAGCAGCTTACCGGGACAGGGCGAAGATACGCAGTATTTT. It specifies CASSLPGQGEDTQYF.

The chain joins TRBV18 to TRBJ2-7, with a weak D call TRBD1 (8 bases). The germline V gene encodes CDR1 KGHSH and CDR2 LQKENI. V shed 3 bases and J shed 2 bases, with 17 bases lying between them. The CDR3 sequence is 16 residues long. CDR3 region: CASSPERDRLPYEQYV. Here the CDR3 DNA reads TGTGCCAGCTCACCGGAGCGGGACAGGCTACCCTACGAGCAGTACGTC.

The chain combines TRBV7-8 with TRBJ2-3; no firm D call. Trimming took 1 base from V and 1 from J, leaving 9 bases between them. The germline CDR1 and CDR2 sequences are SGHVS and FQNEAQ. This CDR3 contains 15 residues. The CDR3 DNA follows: TGTGCCAGCAGCTTAGTAGTCCAGGGCACAGATACGCAGTATTTT. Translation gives CASSLVVQGTDTQYF.

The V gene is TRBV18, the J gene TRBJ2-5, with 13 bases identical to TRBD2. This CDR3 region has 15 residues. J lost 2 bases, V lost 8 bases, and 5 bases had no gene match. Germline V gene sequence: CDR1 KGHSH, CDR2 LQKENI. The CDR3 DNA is TGTGCCAGCCAGGGACTAGCGGGGTGGCAAGAGACCCAGTACTTC. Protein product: CASQGLAGWQETQYF.

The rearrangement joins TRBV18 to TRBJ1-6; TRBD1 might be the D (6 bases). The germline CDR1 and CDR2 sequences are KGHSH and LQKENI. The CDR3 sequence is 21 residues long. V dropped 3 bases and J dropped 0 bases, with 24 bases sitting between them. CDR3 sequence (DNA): TGTGCCAGCTCACCGGAATTTGCAGGGGCGGTAGGGAGCTCCTATAATTCACCCCTCCACTTT. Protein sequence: CASSPEFAGAVGSSYNSPLHF.

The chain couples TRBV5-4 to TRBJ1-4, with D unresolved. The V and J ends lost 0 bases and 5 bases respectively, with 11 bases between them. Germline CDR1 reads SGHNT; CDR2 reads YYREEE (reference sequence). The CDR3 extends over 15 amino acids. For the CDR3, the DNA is TGTGCCAGCAGCTTGGGAATGGTCGGGAATGAAAAACTGTTTTTT. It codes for CASSLGMVGNEKLFF.

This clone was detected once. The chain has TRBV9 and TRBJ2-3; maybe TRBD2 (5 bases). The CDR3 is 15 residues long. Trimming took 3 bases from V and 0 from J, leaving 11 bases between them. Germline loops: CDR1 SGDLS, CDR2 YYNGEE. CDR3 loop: CASSETRVSTDTQYF. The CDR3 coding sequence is TGTGCCAGCAGCGAGACGAGGGTTAGCACAGATACGCAGTATTTT.

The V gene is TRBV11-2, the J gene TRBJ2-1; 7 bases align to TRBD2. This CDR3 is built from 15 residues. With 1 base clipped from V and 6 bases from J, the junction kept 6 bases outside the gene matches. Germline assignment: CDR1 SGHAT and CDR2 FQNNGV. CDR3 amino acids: CASSLAAGRLNEQFF. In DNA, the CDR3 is TGTGCCAGCAGCTTAGCAGCGGGACGACTCAATGAGCAGTTCTTC.